What follows are 13 T cell receptor beta chains derived from one specimen sequenced in a study of shared clonotypes between healthy human individuals (dated by TCRdb to 2018 to 2020). Libraries were made using the immunoSEQ multiplex PCR assay. TCRdb stores this immuneACCESS table with in-frame sequences only. Part of the clones is absent; in the studies checked, under half of the shortfall reflects unresolved V genes, and no reason is known for the rest. The sample yields about 2.4 million clones; approximately 90% were counted once. The ten largest clones represent around 0.15% of the sample. Sequenced: naive CD4+ T cells sorted from blood. This sample's cell subset or site label indicates: CD45RA+ positively selected. These receptors all come from a young man in good health.

The chain combines TRBV7-2 with TRBJ2-5; D perhaps matches TRBD1 (6 bases). Between the trimmed V and J ends, which lost 3 bases and 3 bases, there was a span of 11 bases. Germline CDR1 is SGHTA and CDR2 is FQGNSA. CDR3 length: 14 amino acids. In DNA form, the CDR3 reads TGTGCCAGCAGCTTGGGAACAGGGAAAGAGACCCAGTACTTC. Translating it yields CASSLGTGKETQYF.

This clone has more than one count but fewer than ten. The same CDR3 is also encoded by other DNA sequences in this sample. The chain couples TRBV6-5 to TRBJ1-5, with a tentative D call TRBD1 (5 bases). The CDR3 has 13 residues. Germline V gene sequence: CDR1 MNHEY, CDR2 SVGAGI. With 4 bases removed from V and 1 base from J, the gap between germline ends came to 5 bases. CDR3 DNA sequence: TGTGCCAGCAGTTGGGACAGCAATCAGCCCCAGCATTTT. Translated, it gives CASSWDSNQPQHF.

J is TRBJ1-4 and V is TRBV19; tentative D call: TRBD1 (6 bases). Germline V gives CDR1 LNHDA, CDR2 SQIVND (reference sequence). Trimming left V 8 bases short and J 3 bases short, with 13 bases between. The CDR3 contains 14 residues. The CDR3 DNA reads TGTGCCAGTCTTGGACAGTTGCCTAATGAAAAACTGTTTTTT. Encoded protein: CASLGQLPNEKLFF. The full variable domain, in which reference TRBV19 and TRBJ1-4 provide the parts outside the CDR3, is DGGITQSPKYLFRKEGQNVTLSCEQNLNHDAMYWYRQDPGQGLRLIYYSQIVNDFQKGDIAEGYSVSREKKESFPLTVTSAQKNPTAFYLCASLGQLPNEKLFFGSGTQLSVL.

The chain joins TRBV7-2 to TRBJ2-1; no clear D. CDR3 length: 16 amino acids. The V and J ends lost 5 bases and 5 bases respectively, with 19 bases between them. Germline assignment: CDR1 SGHTA and CDR2 FQGNSA. For the CDR3, the DNA is TGTGCCAGCAGCCCCCGTAGGGCTAGTCTCAACAATGAGCAGTTCTTC. Translating it yields CASSPRRASLNNEQFF.

The chain is built from TRBV11-2 and TRBJ1-1; D is unresolved. V lost 1 base, J lost 7 bases, and 7 bases lay in between. In germline, CDR1 is SGHAT, CDR2 FQNNGV. The CDR3 loop spans 12 amino acids. The CDR3 here is CASSLVYSEAFF. CDR3 DNA: TGTGCCAGCAGCTTAGTATACAGTGAAGCTTTCTTT.

The genes are TRBV7-9 and TRBJ2-7; D may correspond to TRBD1 or TRBD2 (6 bases each). CDR3 length: 16 residues. Germline loops: CDR1 SEHNR, CDR2 FQNEAQ (reference sequence). With 0 bases removed from V and 3 bases from J, the gap between germline ends came to 15 bases. CDR3 protein: CASSLAHGGRNYEQYF. CDR3 nucleotides: TGTGCCAGCAGCTTAGCGCACGGGGGCCGGAACTACGAGCAGTACTTC. Complete variable domain (other parts from reference TRBV7-9 and TRBJ2-7): DTGVSQNPRHKITKRGQNVTFRCDPISEHNRLYWYRQTLGQGPEFLTYFQNEAQLEKSRLLSDRFSAERPKGSFSTLEIQRTEQGDSAMYLCASSLAHGGRNYEQYFGPGTRLTVT.

This chain uses TRBV6-5 with TRBJ2-7; 8 bases fit TRBD1. V lost 5 bases to trimming and J lost 3 bases; unmatched junction nucleotides: 6. CDR3 size: 14 residues. Germline CDR1 is MNHEY and CDR2 is SVGAGI. This CDR3 is CASSPTTGGYEQYF. The CDR3 region has the DNA TGTGCCAGCAGTCCAACCACAGGGGGCTACGAGCAGTACTTC.

This clone has a single count. The V and J genes are TRBV19 and TRBJ2-3, with 11 bases identical to TRBD2. Germline V CDR1 and CDR2: LNHDA, SQIVND (reference sequence). This CDR3 comprises 16 residues. With 5 bases clipped from V and 7 bases from J, the junction kept 11 bases outside the gene matches. Here the CDR3 DNA reads TGTGCCAGTAGTTCATTAGCGGGAGGGGGAAGGAATACGCAGTATTTT. As protein: CASSSLAGGGRNTQYF.

This sequence joins TRBV29-1 and TRBJ2-2; D might be TRBD1 or TRBD2, each matching 5 bases. Trimming stripped 7 bases from V and 5 bases from J, with 11 bases between. The CDR3 extends over 12 amino acids. From germline, CDR1 is SQVTM and CDR2 ANQGSEA. This chain's CDR3 is CSADWGTGELFF. CDR3 DNA: TGCAGCGCAGACTGGGGGACCGGGGAGCTGTTTTTT.

The gene calls are TRBV2 and TRBJ1-2; weak D call: TRBD1 (6 bases). The ends were cut back, 6 bases at V and 4 bases at J, with 12 bases in the middle. This CDR3 comprises 13 residues. Germline lookup yields CDR1 SNHLY and CDR2 FYNNEI. CDR3 protein: CASSATGIYGYTF. The CDR3 DNA sequence: TGTGCCAGCAGCGCCACAGGGATCTATGGCTACACCTTC.

This sequence joins TRBV19 and TRBJ2-1; TRBD2 matches at 11 bases. V shed 6 bases and J 10 bases; nucleotides not matched to a gene: 8. CDR3 length equals 14 residues. Germline V gene data show CDR1 as LNHDA and CDR2 as SQIVND (reference sequence). The DNA of the CDR3 is TGTGCCAGTAGGGCTAGCGGGAGGAATCGGGAGCAGTTCTTC. Protein product: CASRASGRNREQFF.

The chain is built from TRBV18 and TRBJ1-1; D might be TRBD1 (5 bases). The CDR3 spans 17 residues. The germline V and J ends were trimmed by 0 bases and 0 bases, with 14 bases remaining between them. Germline V CDR1 and CDR2: KGHSH, LQKENI. CDR3 nucleotide sequence: TGTGCCAGCTCACCACCAGGCGGTGGGGCCTTGAACACTGAAGCTTTCTTT. Protein product: CASSPPGGGALNTEAFF.

The CDR3 coding sequence is TGTGCCAGCACCCCACCCGGGACAGCATACACTGAAGCTTTCTTT. Translating gives CASTPPGTAYTEAFF. The chain employs TRBV6-5 and TRBJ1-1; 7 bases match TRBD1. The germline V gene has CDR1 MNHEY and CDR2 SVGAGI. The CDR3 spans 15 residues. Trimming cost V 7 bases and J 3 bases; bases outside gene matches: 11.